This TCR beta chain stems from a study of OX40 agonist ivuxolimab in advanced cancers. Produced via immunoSEQ multiplex PCR; TCRdb's table is partial and in-frame only. Of approximately 28,000 clones in the sample, 80% to 85% were seen once. This receptor was identified in an adult with an advanced solid tumor such as melanoma, head and neck, liver or kidney cancer. The source was CD4+ or CD8+ T cells sorted from blood, collected in a trial of the OX40 agonist ivuxolimab.

The CDR3 DNA sequence: TGTGCCAGTAGTATCCCCGGACGCTACGAGCAGTACTTC. Its translation is CASSIPGRYEQYF. The rearrangement links TRBV19 to TRBJ2-7; D is ambiguous. The CDR3 has 13 residues. V lost 3 bases, J lost 3 bases, and 9 bases lay in between. Germline loops: CDR1 LNHDA, CDR2 SQIVND (reference sequence). The full variable domain, its missing parts supplied by reference TRBV19 and TRBJ2-7, is DGGITQSPKYLFRKEGQNVTLSCEQNLNHDAMYWYRQDPGQGLRLIYYSQIVNDFQKGDIAEGYSVSREKKESFPLTVTSAQKNPTAFYLCASSIPGRYEQYFGPGTRLTVT.